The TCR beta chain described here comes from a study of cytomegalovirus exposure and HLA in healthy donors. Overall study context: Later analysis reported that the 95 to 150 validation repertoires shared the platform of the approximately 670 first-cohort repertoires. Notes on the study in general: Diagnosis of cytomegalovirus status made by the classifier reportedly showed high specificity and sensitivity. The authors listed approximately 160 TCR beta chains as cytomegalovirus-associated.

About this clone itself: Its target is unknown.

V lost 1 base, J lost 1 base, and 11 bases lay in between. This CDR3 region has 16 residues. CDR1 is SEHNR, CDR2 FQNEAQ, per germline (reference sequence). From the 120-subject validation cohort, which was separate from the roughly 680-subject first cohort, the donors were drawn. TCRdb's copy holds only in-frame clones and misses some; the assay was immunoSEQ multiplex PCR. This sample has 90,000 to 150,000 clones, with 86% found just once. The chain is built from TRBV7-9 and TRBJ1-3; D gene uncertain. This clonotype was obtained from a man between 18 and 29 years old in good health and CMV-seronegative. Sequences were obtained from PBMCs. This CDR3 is CASSLDGAISGNTIYF. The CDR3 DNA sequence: TGTGCCAGCAGCTTAGATGGAGCCATTTCTGGAAACACCATATATTTT.